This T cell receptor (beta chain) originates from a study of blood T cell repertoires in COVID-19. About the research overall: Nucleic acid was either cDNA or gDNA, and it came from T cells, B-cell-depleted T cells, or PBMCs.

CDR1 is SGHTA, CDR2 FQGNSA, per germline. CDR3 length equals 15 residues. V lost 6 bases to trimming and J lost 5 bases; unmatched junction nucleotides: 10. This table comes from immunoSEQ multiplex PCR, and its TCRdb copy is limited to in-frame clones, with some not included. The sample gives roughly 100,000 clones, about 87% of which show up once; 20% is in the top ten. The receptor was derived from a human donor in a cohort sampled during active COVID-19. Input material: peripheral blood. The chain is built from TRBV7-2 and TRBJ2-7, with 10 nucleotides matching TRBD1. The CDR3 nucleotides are TGTGCCAGCAGTCAAGACGGGACAGGGGTCCACGAGCAGTACTTC. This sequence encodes CASSQDGTGVHEQYF.